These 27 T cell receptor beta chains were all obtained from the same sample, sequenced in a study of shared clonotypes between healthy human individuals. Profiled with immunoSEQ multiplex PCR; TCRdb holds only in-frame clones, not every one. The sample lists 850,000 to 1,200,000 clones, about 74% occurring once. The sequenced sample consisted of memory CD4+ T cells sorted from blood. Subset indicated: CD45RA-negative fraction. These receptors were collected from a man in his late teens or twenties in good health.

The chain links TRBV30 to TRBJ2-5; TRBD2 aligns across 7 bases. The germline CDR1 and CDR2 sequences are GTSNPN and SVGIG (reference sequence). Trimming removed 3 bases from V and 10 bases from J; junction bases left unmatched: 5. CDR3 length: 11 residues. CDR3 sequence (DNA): TGTGCCTGGAGCGCCGCGGGGGTCCAGTACTTC. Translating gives CAWSAAGVQYF. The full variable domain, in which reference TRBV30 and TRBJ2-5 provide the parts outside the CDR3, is SQTIHQWPATLVQPVGSPLSLECTVEGTSNPNLYWYRQAAGRGLQLLFYSVGIGQISSEVPQNLSASRPQDRQFILSSKKLLLSDSGFYLCAWSAAGVQYFGPGTRLLVL.

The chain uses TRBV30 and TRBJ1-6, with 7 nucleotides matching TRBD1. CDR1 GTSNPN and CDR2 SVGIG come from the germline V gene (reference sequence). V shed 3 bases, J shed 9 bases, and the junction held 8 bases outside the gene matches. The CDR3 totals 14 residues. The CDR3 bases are TGTGCCTGGAGACAGGGGAAATTGGTTTCACCCCTCCACTTT. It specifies CAWRQGKLVSPLHF.

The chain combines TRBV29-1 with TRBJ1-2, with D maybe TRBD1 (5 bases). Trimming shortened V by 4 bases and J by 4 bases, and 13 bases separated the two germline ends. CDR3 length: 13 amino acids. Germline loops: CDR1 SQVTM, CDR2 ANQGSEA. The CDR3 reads CSVGFGAVYGYTF. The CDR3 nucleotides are TGCAGCGTTGGGTTTGGGGCGGTCTATGGCTACACCTTC. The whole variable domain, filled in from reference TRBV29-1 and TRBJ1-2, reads SAVISQKPSRDICQRGTSLTIQCQVDSQVTMMFWYRQQPGQSLTLIATANQGSEATYESGFVIDKFPISRPNLTFSTLTVSNMSPEDSSIYLCSVGFGAVYGYTFGSGTRLTVV.

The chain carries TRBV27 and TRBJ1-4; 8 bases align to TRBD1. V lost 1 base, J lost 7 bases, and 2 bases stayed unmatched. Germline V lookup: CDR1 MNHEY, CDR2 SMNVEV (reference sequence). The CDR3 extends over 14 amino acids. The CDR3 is CASSLFGTGEKLFF. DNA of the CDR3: TGTGCCAGCAGTTTATTCGGGACAGGTGAAAAACTGTTTTTT. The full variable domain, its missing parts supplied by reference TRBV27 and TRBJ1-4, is EAQVTQNPRYLITVTGKKLTVTCSQNMNHEYMSWYRQDPGLGLRQIYYSMNVEVTDKGDVPEGYKVSRKEKRNFPLILESPSPNQTSLYFCASSLFGTGEKLFFGSGTQLSVL.

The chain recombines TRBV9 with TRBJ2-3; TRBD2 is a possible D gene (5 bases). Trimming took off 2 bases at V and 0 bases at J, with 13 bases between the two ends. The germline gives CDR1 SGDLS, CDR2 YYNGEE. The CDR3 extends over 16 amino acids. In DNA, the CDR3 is TGTGCCAGCAGCGTCTCCGGTTGGACTAGCACAGATACGCAGTATTTT. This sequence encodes CASSVSGWTSTDTQYF.

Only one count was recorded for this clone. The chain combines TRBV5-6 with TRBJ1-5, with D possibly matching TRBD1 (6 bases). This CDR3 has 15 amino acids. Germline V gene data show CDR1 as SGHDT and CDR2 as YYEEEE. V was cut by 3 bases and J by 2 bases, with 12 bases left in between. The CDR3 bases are TGTGCCAGCAGCTGGGGGCCAGTGGGCAATCAGCCCCAGCATTTT. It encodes CASSWGPVGNQPQHF.

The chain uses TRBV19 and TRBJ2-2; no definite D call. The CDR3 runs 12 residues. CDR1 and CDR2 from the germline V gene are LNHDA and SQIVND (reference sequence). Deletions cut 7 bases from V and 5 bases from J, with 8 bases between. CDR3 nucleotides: TGTGCCAGTACAGGAAGGACCGGGGAGCTGTTTTTT. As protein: CASTGRTGELFF.

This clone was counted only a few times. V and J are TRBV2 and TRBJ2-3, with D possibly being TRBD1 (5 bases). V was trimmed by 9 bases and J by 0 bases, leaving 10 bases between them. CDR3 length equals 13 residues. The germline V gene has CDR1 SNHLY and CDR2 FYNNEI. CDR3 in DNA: TGTGCCAGGTCGACAGCTAGCACAGATACGCAGTATTTT. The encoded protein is CARSTASTDTQYF.

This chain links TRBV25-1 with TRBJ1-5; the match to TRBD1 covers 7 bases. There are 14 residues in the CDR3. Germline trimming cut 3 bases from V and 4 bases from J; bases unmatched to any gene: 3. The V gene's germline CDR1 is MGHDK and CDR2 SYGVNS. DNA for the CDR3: TGTGCCAGCAGTGAGACAGGGAAAAATCAGCCCCAGCATTTT. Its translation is CASSETGKNQPQHF.

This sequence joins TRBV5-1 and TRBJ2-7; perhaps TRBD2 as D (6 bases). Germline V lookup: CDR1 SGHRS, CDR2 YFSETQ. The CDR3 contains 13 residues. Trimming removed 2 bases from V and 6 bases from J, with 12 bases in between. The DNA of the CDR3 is TGCGCCAGCAGCTTCATCCCCGGGGGCGAGCAGTACTTC. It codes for CASSFIPGGEQYF.

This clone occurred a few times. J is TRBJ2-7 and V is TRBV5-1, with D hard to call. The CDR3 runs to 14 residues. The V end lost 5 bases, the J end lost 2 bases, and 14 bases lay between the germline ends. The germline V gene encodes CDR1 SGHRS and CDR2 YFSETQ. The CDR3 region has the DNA TGCGCCAGCAGTCGAGTGGGGATTCCCTACGAGCAGTACTTC. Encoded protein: CASSRVGIPYEQYF.

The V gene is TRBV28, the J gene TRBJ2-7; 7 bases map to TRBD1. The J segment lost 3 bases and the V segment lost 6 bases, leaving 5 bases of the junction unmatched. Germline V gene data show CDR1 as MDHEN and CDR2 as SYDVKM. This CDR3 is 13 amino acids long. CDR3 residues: CASRPGQNYEQYF. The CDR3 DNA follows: TGTGCCAGCAGGCCGGGACAGAACTACGAGCAGTACTTC.

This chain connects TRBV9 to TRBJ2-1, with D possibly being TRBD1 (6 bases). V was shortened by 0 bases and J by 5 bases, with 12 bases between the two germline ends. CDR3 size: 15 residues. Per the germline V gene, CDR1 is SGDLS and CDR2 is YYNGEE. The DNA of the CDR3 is TGTGCCAGCAGCGTAGGTCCGGACAGCGACAATGAGCAGTTCTTC. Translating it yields CASSVGPDSDNEQFF.

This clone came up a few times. The CDR3 DNA is TGTGCCTCTTGGACCCAAGGGGGCTATGGCTACACCTTC. The encoded protein is CASWTQGGYGYTF. The rearrangement links TRBV30 to TRBJ1-2, with D perhaps TRBD1 (6 bases). V lost 7 bases, J lost 4 bases, and 16 bases lay in between. There are 13 residues in the CDR3. CDR1 is GTSNPN and CDR2 is SVGIG in the germline V gene (reference sequence).

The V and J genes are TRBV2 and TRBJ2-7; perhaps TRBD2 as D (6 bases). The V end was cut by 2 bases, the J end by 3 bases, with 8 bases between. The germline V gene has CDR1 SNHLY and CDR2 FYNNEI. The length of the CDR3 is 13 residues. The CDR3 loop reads CASSERRGYEQYF. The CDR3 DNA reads TGTGCCAGCAGTGAACGGCGGGGCTACGAGCAGTACTTC.

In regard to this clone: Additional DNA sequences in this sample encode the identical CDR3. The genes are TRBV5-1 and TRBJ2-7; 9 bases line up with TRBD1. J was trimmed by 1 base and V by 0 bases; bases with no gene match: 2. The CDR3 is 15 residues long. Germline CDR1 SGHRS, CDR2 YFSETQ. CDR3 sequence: CASSLAGTGSYEQYF. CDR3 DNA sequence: TGCGCCAGCAGCTTGGCCGGGACAGGGTCCTACGAGCAGTACTTC.

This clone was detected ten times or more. The CDR3, as DNA: TGTGCCAGCAGCCCTCGGGACCGGACGAACACCGGGGAGCTGTTTTTT. Protein sequence: CASSPRDRTNTGELFF. The chain carries TRBV9 and TRBJ2-2; D is possibly TRBD1 or TRBD2 (5 bases each). CDR1 is SGDLS, CDR2 YYNGEE, per germline. The ends were cut back, 4 bases at V and 0 bases at J, with 13 bases in the middle. This CDR3 region has 16 residues.

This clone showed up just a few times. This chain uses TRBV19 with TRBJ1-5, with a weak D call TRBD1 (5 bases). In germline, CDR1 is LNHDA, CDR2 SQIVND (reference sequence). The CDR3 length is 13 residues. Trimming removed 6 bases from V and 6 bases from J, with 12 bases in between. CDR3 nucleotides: TGTGCCAGTAGATCTCAGGGAGGTCAGCCCCAGCATTTT. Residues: CASRSQGGQPQHF.

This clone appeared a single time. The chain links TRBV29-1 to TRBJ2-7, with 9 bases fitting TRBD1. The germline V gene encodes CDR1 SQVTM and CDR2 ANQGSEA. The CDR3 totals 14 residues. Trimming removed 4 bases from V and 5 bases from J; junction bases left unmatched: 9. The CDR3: CSVALKTGGDEQYF. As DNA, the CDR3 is TGCAGCGTTGCGCTAAAAACAGGGGGCGACGAGCAGTACTTC.

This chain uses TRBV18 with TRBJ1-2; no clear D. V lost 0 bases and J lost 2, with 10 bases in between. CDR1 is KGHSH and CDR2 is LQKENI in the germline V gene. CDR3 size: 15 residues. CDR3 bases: TGTGCCAGCTCACCACCGTCATTGACCAACTATGGCTACACCTTC. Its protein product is CASSPPSLTNYGYTF.

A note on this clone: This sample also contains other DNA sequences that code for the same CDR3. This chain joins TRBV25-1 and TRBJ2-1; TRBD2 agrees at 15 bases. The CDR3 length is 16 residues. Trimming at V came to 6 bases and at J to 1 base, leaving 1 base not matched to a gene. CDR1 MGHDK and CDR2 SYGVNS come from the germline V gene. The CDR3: CASSGLAGGSYNEQFF. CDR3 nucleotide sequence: TGTGCCAGCAGCGGACTAGCGGGAGGGTCCTACAATGAGCAGTTCTTC.

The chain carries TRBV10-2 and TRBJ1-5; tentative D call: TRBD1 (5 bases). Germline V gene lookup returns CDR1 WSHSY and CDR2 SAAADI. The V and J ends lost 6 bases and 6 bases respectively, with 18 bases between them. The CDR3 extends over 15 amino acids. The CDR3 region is CASSRDYSGSQPQHF. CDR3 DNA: TGCGCCAGCAGCCGGGACTATAGTGGGAGTCAGCCCCAGCATTTT.

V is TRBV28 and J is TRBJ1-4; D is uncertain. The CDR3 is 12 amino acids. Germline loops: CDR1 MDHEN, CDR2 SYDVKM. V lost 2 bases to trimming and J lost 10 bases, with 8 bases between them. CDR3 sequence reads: CASSLRTGKLFF. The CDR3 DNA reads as TGTGCCAGCAGTTTACGGACCGGAAAACTGTTTTTT.

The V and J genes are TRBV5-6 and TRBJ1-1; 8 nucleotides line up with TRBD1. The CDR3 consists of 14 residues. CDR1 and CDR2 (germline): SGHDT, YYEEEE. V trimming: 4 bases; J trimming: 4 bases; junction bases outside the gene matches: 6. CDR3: CASSGNRGGTEAFF. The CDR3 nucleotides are TGTGCCAGCAGCGGTAACAGGGGGGGCACTGAAGCTTTCTTT.

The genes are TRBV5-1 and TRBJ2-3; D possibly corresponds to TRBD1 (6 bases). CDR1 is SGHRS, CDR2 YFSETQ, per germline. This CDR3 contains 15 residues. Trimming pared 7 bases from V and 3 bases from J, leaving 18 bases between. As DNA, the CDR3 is TGCGCCAGCCTCCGGGGCCAGGGGCTAACAGATACGCAGTATTTT. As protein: CASLRGQGLTDTQYF.

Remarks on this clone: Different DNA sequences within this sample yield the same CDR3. The CDR3 region is CASSLQGTYEQYF. CDR3 coding DNA: TGTGCCAGCAGCTTACAGGGAACATACGAGCAGTACTTC. The chain has TRBV7-2 and TRBJ2-7; TRBD1 might be the D (5 bases). V was cut by 2 bases and J by 4 bases, with 9 bases left in between. The V gene's germline CDR1 is SGHTA and CDR2 FQGNSA. The CDR3 totals 13 residues.

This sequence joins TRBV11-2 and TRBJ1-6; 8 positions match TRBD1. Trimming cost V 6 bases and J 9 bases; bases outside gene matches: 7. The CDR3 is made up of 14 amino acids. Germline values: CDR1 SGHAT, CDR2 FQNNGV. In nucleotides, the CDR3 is TGTGCCAGCAGGTTACAGGGGGAGGCTTCACCCCTCCACTTT. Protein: CASRLQGEASPLHF.